These T cell receptor beta chains were read from a single sample in a study of T cells in Graves' hyperthyroidism and ophthalmopathy. One entry per CDR3 protein, called by TCRdb with MiXCR from the multiplex PCR reads. The table includes around 440,000 distinct CDR3 sequences, around a sixth detected once. Input material: blood. These receptors originate from a woman in her late teens or twenties with Graves' hyperthyroidism. Both conserved end residues are part of each CDR3.

j_call: TRBJ2-1
v_call: TRBV10-3
cdr3_aa: CAISESKRQSSYNGQFF

j_call: TRBJ2-1
v_call: TRBV7-2
cdr3_aa: CASSSEVHPPYNEQFF

j_call: TRBJ1-2
v_call: TRBV9
cdr3_aa: CASSSEGPGYTF

j_call: TRBJ1-4
v_call: TRBV6-1
cdr3_aa: CASEGLTNEKLFF

j_call: TRBJ1-3
v_call: TRBV7-9
cdr3_aa: CASSFTGDTIYF

j_call: TRBJ2-7
v_call: TRBV5-6
cdr3_aa: CASSHSGLVAYEQYF

j_call: TRBJ1-5
v_call: TRBV12-3/TRBV12-4
cdr3_aa: CASSRAGMDQPQHF

j_call: TRBJ1-2
v_call: TRBV12-3/TRBV12-4
cdr3_aa: CASSLGGQGAVYGYTF

j_call: TRBJ1-5
v_call: TRBV4-1
cdr3_aa: CASSQSGQRGQPQHF

j_call: TRBJ1-2
v_call: TRBV12-3/TRBV12-4
cdr3_aa: CASSLLGFYGYTF

j_call: TRBJ2-5
v_call: TRBV25-1
cdr3_aa: CASTEGGGETQYF

j_call: TRBJ2-2
v_call: TRBV6-1
cdr3_aa: CASSQYSMTGELFF

j_call: TRBJ2-3
v_call: TRBV7-2
cdr3_aa: CASSEQGADTQYF